This T cell receptor beta chain derives from a study of OX40 agonist ivuxolimab in advanced cancers. About the study: Given to patients was ivuxolimab, an agonistic anti-OX40 (CD134) antibody. A mean age of approximately 58 years, range about 20 to 79, was recorded, and 80% to 90% were male. Study-wide results and caveats: Mean expanded clone counts were higher in CD8+ than CD4+ T cells. The antigen specificity of the peripheral T cells (those that were expanded) was not determined.

The germline V gene has CDR1 SGHVS and CDR2 FNYEAQ. V lost 4 bases, J lost 0 bases, and 11 bases lay in between. This CDR3 is built from 15 residues. The table came from immunoSEQ multiplex PCR; TCRdb's copy has only in-frame clones and leaves some out. This table has around 69,000 clones, around 89% appearing once. Worth noting for this clone: Its antigen is not known.

The receptor's source is an adult with an advanced solid tumor such as melanoma, head and neck, liver or kidney cancer. V gene TRBV7-6 combines with J gene TRBJ2-3; tentatively, D is TRBD1 (6 bases). The source was CD4+ or CD8+ T cells sorted from blood, collected in a trial of the OX40 agonist ivuxolimab. The chain's CDR3 is CASSYRQASTDTQYF. CDR3 nucleotides: TGTGCCAGCAGCTACCGACAGGCAAGCACAGATACGCAGTATTTT. The variable domain in full, completed from reference TRBV7-6 and TRBJ2-3, reads GAGVSQSPRYKVTKRGQDVALRCDPISGHVSLYWYRQALGQGPEFLTYFNYEAQQDKSGLPNDRFSAERPEGSISTLTIQRTEQRDSAMYRCASSYRQASTDTQYFGPGTRLTVL.